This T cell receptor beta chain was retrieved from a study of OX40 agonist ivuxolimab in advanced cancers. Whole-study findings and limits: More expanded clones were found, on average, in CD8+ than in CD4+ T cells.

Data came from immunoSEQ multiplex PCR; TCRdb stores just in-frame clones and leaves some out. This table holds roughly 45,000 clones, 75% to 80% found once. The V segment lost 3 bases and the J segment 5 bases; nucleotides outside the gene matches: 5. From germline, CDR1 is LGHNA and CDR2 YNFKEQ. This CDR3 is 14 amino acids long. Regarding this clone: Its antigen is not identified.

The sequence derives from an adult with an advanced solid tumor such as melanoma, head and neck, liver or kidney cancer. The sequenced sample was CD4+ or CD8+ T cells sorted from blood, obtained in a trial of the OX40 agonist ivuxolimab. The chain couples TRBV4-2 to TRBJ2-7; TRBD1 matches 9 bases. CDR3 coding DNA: TGTGCCAGCAGCCAGGGGACAGGGTTCAACGAGCAGTACTTC. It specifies CASSQGTGFNEQYF.